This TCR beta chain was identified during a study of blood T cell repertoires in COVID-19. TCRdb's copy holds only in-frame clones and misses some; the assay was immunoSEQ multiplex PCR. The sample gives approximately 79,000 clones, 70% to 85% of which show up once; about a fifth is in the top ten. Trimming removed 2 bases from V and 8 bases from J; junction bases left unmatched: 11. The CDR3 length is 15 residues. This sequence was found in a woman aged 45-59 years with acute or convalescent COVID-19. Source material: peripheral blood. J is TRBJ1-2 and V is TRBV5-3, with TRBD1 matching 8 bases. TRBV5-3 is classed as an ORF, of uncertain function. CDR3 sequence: CARSLRPGTGGGYTF. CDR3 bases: TGTGCCAGAAGCTTACGCCCTGGGACAGGTGGGGGCTACACCTTC.